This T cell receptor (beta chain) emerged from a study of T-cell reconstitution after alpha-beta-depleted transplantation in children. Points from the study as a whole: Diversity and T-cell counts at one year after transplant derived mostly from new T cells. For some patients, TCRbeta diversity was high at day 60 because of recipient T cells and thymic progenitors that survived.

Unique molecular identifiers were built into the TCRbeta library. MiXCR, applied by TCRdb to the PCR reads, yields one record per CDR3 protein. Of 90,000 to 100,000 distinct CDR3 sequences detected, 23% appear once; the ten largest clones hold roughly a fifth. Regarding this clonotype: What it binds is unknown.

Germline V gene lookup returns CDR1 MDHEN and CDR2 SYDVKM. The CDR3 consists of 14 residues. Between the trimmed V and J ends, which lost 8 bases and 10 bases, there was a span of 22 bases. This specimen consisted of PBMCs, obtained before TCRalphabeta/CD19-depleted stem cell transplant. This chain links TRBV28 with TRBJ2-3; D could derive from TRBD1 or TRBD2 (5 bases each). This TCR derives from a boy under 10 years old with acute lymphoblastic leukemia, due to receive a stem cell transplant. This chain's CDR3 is CASDQTGTRRAQYF. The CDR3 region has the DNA TGTGCCAGCGACCAGACCGGGACCAGAAGGGCGCAGTATTTT.